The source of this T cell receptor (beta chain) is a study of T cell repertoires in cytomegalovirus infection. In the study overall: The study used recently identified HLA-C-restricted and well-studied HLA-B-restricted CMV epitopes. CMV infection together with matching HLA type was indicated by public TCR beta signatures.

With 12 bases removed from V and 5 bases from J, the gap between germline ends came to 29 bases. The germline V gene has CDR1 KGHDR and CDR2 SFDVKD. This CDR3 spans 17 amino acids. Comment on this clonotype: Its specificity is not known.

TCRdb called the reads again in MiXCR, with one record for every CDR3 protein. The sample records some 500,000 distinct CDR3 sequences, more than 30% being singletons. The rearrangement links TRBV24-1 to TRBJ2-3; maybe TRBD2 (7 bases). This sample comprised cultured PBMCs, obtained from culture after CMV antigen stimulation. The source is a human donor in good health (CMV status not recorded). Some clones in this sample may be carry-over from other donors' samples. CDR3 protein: CAPLPGDKASSGDTQYF. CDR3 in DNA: TGTGCCCCCCTGCCCGGGGACAAAGCGTCTAGCGGAGATACGCAGTATTTT.